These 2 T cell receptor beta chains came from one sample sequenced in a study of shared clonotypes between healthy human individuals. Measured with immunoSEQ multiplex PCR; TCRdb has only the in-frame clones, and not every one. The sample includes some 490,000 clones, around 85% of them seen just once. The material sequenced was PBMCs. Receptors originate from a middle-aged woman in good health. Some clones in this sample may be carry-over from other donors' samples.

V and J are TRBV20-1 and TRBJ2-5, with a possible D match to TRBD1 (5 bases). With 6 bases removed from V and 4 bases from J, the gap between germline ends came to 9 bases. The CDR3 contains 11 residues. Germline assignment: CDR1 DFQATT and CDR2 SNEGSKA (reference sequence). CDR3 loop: CSASGAETQYF. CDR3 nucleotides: TGCAGTGCGAGTGGGGCAGAGACCCAGTACTTC.

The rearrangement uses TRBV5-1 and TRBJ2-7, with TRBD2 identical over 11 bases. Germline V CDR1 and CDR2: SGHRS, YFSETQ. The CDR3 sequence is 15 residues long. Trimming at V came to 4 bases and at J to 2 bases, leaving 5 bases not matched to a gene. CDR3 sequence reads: CASSPTSGTPYEQYF. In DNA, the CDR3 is TGCGCCAGCAGCCCGACTAGCGGGACCCCCTACGAGCAGTACTTC.